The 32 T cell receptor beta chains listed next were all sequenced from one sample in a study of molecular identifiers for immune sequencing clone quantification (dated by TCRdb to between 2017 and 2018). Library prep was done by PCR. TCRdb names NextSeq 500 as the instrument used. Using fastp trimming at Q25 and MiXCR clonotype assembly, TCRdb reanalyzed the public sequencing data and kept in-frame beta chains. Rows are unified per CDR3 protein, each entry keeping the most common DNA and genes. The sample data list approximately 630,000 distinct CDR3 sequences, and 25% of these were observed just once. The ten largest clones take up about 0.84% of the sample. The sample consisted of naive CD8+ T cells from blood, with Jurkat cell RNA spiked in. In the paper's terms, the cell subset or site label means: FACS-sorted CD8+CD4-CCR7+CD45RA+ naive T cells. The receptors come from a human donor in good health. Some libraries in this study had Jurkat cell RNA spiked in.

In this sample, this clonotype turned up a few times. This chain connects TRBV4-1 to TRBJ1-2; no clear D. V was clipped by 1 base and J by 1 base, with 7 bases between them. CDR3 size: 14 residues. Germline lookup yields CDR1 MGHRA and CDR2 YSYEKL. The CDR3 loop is CASSQAGINYGYTF. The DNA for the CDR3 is TGCGCCAGCAGCCAAGCCGGGATTAACTATGGCTACACCTTC.

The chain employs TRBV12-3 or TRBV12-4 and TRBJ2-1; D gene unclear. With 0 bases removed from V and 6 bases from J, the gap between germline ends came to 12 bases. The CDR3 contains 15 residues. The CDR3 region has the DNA TGTGCCAGCAGTTTAGCGCTCCCCCCGGCCAATGAGCAGTTCTTC. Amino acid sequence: CASSLALPPANEQFF.

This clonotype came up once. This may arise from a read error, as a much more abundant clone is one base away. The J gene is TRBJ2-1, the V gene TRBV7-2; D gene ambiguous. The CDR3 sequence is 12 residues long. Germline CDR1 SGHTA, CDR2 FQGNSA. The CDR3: CANSLGFNEQFF. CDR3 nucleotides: TGTGCCAACAGCTTAGGGTTCAATGAGCAGTTCTTC.

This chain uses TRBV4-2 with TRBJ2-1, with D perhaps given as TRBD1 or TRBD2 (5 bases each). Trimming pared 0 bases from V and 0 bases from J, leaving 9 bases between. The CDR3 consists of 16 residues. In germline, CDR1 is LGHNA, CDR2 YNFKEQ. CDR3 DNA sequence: TGTGCCAGCAGCCAAGACGAGGGGACCTCCTACAATGAGCAGTTCTTC. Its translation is CASSQDEGTSYNEQFF.

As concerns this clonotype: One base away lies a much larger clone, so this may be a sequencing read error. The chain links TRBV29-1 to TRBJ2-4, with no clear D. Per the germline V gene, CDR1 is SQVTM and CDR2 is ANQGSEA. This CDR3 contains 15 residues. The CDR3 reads CSVEDRVLARNIQYF. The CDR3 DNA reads TGCAGCGTTGAAGACCGGGTGTTAGCCAGAAACATTCAGTACTTC.

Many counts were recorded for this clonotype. CDR3 sequence reads: CASSLSWTENTEAFF. The CDR3 nucleotides are TGTGCCAGCAGCTTATCATGGACAGAAAACACTGAAGCTTTCTTT. The chain couples TRBV7-9 to TRBJ1-1, with D tentatively TRBD1 (6 bases). The germline V gene has CDR1 SEHNR and CDR2 FQNEAQ (reference sequence). Trimming shortened V by 2 bases and J by 2 bases, and 12 bases separated the two germline ends. This CDR3 comprises 15 residues.

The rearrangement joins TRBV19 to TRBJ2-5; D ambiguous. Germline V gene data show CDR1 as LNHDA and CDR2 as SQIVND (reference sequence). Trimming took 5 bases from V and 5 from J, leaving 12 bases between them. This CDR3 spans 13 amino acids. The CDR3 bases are TGTGCCAGTAGTCCCCTTCGGTGGGAGACCCAGTACTTC. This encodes CASSPLRWETQYF.

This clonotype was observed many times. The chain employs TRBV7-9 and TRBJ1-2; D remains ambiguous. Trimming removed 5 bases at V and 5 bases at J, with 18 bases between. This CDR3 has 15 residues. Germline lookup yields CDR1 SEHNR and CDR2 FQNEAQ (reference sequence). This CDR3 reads CASSPYTAIWYGYTF. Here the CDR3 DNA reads TGTGCCAGCAGCCCGTATACCGCCATTTGGTATGGCTACACCTTC.

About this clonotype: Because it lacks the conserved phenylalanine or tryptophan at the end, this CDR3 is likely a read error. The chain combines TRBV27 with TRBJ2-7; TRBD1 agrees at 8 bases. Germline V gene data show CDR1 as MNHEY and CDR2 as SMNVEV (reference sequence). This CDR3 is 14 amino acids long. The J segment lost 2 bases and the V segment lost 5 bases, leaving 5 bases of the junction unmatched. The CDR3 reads CASSPGQGPYEQYS. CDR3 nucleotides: TGTGCCAGCAGTCCTGGACAGGGTCCCTACGAGCAGTACTCC.

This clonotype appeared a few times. The CDR3 reads CASSPTTGVNSPLHF. The CDR3 region has the DNA TGCGCCAGCAGCCCGACGACAGGGGTGAATTCACCCCTCCACTTT. This chain uses TRBV4-1 with TRBJ1-6, with 8 bases that match TRBD1. The CDR3 covers 15 residues. With V trimmed by 4 bases and J by 7 bases, 6 bases remained unmatched. The V gene's germline CDR1 is MGHRA and CDR2 YSYEKL.

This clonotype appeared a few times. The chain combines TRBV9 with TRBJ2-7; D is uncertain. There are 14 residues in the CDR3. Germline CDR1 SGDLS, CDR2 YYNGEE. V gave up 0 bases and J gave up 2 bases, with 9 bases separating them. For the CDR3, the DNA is TGTGCCAGCAGCGTAGGGGTAGGAACCTACGAGCAGTACTTC. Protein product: CASSVGVGTYEQYF.

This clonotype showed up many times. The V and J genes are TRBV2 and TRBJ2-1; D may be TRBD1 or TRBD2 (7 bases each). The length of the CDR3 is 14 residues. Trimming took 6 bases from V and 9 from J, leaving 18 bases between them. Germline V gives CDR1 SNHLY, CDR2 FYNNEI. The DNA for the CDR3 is TGTGCCAGCAGAGAGCAGGGGGGGGTAGGTGAGCAGTTCTTC. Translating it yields CASREQGGVGEQFF.

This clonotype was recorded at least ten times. The CDR3 DNA reads as TGCAGCGTTGCCCCCCCGGCAGGCTATAACTATGGCTACACCTTC. Translating gives CSVAPPAGYNYGYTF. The J gene is TRBJ1-2, the V gene TRBV29-1; D unresolved. V lost 4 bases, J lost 1 base, and 16 bases lay in between. The CDR3 loop spans 15 amino acids. Germline loops: CDR1 SQVTM, CDR2 ANQGSEA.

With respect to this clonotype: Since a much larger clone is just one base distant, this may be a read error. CDR3 sequence: CASSSRLGNQPQHF. CDR3 nucleotide sequence: TGTGCCAGCAGTTCACGACTTGGCAATCAGCCCCAGCATTTT. This rearrangement joins TRBV6-5 to TRBJ1-5; no clear D gene. V was clipped by 4 bases and J by 2 bases, with 9 bases between them. The CDR3 contains 14 residues. Germline-derived CDR1 and CDR2 are MNHEY and SVGAGI.

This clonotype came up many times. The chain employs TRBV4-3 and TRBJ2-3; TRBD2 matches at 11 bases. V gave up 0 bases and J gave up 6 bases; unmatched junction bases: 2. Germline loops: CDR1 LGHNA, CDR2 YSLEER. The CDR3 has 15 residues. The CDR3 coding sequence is TGCGCCAGCAGCCAAGATTCTAGCGGGGGGGATACGCAGTATTTT. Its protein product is CASSQDSSGGDTQYF.

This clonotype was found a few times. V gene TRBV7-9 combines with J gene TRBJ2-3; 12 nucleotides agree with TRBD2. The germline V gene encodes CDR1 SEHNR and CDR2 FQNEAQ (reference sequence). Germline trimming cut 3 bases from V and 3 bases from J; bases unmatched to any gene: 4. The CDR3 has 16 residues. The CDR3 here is CASSLVTSGGTDTQYF. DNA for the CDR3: TGTGCCAGCAGCTTGGTGACTAGCGGGGGAACAGATACGCAGTATTTT.

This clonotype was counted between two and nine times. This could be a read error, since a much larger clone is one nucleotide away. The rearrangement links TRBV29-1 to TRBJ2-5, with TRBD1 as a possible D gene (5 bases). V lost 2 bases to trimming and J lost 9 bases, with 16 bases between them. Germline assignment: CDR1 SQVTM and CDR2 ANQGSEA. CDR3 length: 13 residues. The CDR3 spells CSVEPQGPEAQYF. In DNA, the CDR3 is TGCAGCGTTGAACCCCAGGGTCCTGAGGCCCAGTACTTC.

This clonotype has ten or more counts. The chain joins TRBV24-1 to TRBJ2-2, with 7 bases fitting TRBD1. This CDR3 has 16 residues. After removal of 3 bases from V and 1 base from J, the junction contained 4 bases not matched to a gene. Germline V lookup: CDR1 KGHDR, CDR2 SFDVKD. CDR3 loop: CATSDQRTGNTGELFF. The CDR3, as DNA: TGTGCCACCAGTGATCAAAGGACAGGGAACACCGGGGAGCTGTTTTTT.

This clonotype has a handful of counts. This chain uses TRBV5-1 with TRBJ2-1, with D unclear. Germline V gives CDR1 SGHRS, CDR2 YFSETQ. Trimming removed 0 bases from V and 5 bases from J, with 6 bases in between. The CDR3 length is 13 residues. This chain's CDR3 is CASSLEGHNEQFF. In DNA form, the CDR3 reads TGCGCCAGCAGCTTGGAGGGTCACAATGAGCAGTTCTTC.

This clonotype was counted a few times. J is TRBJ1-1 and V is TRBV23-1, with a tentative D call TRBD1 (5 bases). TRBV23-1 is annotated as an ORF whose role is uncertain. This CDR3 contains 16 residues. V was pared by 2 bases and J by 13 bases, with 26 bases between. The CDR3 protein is CASSQLEIRARQFGFF. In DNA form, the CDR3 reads TGCGCCAGCAGTCAACTGGAGATCCGAGCGAGACAGTTTGGTTTCTTT.

CDR3 loop: CASSLAWGQGYEQYF. CDR3 coding DNA: TGCGCCAGCAGCTTGGCGTGGGGACAGGGGTACGAGCAGTACTTC. V and J are TRBV5-1 and TRBJ2-7; 10 bases map to TRBD1. This CDR3 comprises 15 residues. Germline assignment: CDR1 SGHRS and CDR2 YFSETQ. Germline trimming cut 0 bases from V and 4 bases from J; bases unmatched to any gene: 4.

The CDR3 DNA reads TGTGCCAGCAGCCAACTCAGGGGTCCTAGCTCCTACGAGCAGTACTTC. Its protein is CASSQLRGPSSYEQYF. The genes are TRBV3-1 and TRBJ2-7, with D possibly matching TRBD1 (6 bases). V dropped 2 bases and J dropped 0 bases, with 14 bases sitting between them. Germline CDR1 is LGHDT and CDR2 is YNNKEL (reference sequence). The CDR3 is 16 residues long.

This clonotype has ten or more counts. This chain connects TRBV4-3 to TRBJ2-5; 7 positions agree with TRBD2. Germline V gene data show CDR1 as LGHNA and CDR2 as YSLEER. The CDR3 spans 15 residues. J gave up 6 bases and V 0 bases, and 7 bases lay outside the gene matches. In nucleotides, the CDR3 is TGCGCCAGCAGCCAAGATTACGGCGGGAGTAAGACCCAGTACTTC. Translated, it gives CASSQDYGGSKTQYF.

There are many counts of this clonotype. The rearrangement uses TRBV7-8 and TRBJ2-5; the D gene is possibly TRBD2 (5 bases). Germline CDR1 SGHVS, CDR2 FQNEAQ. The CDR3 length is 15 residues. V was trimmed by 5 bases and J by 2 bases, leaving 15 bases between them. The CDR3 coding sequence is TGTGCCAGCAGCATCCCCGGACTTACTCAAGAGACCCAGTACTTC. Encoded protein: CASSIPGLTQETQYF.

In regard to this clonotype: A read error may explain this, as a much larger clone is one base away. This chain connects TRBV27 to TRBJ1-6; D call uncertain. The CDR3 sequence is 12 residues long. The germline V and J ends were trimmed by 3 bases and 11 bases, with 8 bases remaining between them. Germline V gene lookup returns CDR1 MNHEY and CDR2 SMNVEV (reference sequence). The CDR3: CASSFPGPPLHF. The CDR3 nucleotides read TGTGCCAGCAGTTTCCCCGGCCCACCCCTCCACTTT.

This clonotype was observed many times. The CDR3 loop is CASSLGQAQETQYF. The CDR3 coding sequence is TGTGCCAGCAGTTTAGGGCAGGCCCAGGAGACCCAGTACTTC. This chain uses TRBV12-3 or TRBV12-4 with TRBJ2-5; D gene unclear. V was pared by 1 base and J by 5 bases, with 11 bases between. CDR3 size: 14 residues.

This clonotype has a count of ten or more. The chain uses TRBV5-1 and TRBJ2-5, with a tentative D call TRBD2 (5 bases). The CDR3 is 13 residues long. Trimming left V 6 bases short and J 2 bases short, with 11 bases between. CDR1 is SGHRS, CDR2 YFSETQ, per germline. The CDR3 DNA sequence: TGCGCCAGCAACAACCGGGGTCAAGAGACCCAGTACTTC. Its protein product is CASNNRGQETQYF.

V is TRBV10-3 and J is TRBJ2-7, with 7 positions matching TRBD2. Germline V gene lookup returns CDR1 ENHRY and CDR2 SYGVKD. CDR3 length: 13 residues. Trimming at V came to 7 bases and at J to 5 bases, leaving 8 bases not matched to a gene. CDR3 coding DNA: TGTGCCATCATGGGGGGAGGGGTCGACGAGCAGTACTTC. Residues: CAIMGGGVDEQYF.

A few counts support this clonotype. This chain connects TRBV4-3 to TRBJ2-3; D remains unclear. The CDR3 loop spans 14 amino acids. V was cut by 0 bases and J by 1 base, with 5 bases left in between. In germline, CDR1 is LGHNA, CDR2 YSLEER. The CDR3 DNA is TGCGCCAGCAGCCAAGATTTCGGCACAGATACGCAGTATTTT. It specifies CASSQDFGTDTQYF.

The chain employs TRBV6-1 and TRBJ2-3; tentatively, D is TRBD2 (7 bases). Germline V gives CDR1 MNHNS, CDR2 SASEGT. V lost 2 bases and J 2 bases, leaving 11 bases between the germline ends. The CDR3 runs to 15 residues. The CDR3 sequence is CASSEYAGATDTQYF. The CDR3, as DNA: TGTGCCAGCAGTGAATACGCGGGGGCCACAGATACGCAGTATTTT.

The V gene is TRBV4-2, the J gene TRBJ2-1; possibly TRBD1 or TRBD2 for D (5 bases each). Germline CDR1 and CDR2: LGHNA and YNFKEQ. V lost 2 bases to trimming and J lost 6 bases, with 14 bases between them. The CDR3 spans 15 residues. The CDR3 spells CASSQPTLGTNEQFF. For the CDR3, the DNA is TGTGCCAGCAGCCAACCCACCCTAGGGACCAATGAGCAGTTCTTC.

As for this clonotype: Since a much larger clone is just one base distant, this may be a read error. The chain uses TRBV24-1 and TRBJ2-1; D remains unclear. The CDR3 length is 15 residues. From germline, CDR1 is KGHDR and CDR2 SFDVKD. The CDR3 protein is CATPHDCAAHNEQSF. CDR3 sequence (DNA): TGTGCCACGCCCCACGACTGCGCGGCCCACAATGAGCAGTCCTTC.